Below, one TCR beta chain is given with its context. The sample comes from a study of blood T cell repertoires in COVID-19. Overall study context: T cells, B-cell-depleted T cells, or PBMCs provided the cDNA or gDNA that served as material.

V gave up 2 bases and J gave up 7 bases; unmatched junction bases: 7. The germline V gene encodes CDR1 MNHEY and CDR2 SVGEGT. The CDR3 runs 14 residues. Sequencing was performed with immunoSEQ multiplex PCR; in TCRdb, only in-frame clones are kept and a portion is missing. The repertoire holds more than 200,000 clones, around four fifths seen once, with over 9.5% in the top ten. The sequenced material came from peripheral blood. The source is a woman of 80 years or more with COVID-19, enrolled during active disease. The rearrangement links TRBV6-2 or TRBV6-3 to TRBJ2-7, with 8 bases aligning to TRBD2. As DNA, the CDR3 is TGTGCCAGCAGTTACGCCGGGGGGGCAAGAGAGCAGTACTTC. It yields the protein CASSYAGGAREQYF.